Below are 28 T cell receptor beta chains sequenced from a single sample in a study of CXCR3-negative and CXCR3-positive naive CD8 T cells. UMI-labeled 5' RACE TRB cDNA libraries were prepared from the cells. TCRdb reworked the 5' RACE reads into one entry per CDR3 protein, no DNA. The specimen's table records approximately 60,000 distinct CDR3 sequences. Sequencing was carried out using memory CD8+ T cells from blood. The origin of the receptors is a human donor in good health. Some clones in this sample may be carry-over from other donors' samples.

V is TRBV7-9 and J is TRBJ2-2; no DNA is available, so the TRBD2 call from TCRdb remains unchecked. This CDR3 is 17 amino acids long. The germline CDR1 and CDR2 sequences are SEHNR and FQNEAQ (reference sequence). CDR3 amino acids: CASSAPVSGVHTGELFF.

The chain carries TRBV7-8 and TRBJ2-3; the D call from TCRdb, TRBD2, cannot be confirmed without DNA. This CDR3 has 18 residues. Germline lookup yields CDR1 SGHVS and CDR2 FQNEAQ. The CDR3 is CASSGHRLAGGRTDTQYF.

The rearrangement joins TRBV7-9 to TRBJ1-1; the D call from TCRdb, TRBD1, cannot be confirmed without DNA. CDR1 is SEHNR, CDR2 FQNEAQ, per germline (reference sequence). The CDR3 has 14 amino acids. The CDR3: CASSPQGANTEAFF.

The gene calls are TRBV11-3 and TRBJ2-7; with no DNA, the TCRdb D assignment of TRBD2 cannot be verified. The CDR3 runs 14 residues. CDR1 is SGHNT, CDR2 YENEEA, per germline. CDR3 amino acids: CASSQAGGEIEQYF.

The chain combines TRBV28 with TRBJ1-6; TCRdb outputs TRBD1, but without DNA this stays unchecked. The V gene's germline CDR1 is MDHEN and CDR2 SYDVKM. The CDR3 is 12 amino acids. The CDR3: CASSPLWAPLHF.

The CDR3: CASSLTDTDYGYTF. V is TRBV7-9 and J is TRBJ1-2. The germline gives CDR1 SEHNR, CDR2 FQNEAQ (reference sequence). The CDR3 sequence is 14 residues long.

The chain employs TRBV7-2 and TRBJ2-7; the D call from TCRdb, TRBD1, cannot be confirmed without DNA. Germline CDR1 SGHTA, CDR2 FQGNSA. CDR3 length: 13 residues. CDR3 residues: CASSSTPPGEQYF. The variable domain in full, completed from reference TRBV7-2 and TRBJ2-7, reads GAGVSQSPSNKVTEKGKDVELRCDPISGHTALYWYRQSLGQGLEFLIYFQGNSAPDKSGLPSDRFSAERTGGSVSTLTIQRTQQEDSAVYLCASSSTPPGEQYFGPGTRLTVT.

The rearrangement links TRBV15 to TRBJ1-5. The germline CDR1 and CDR2 sequences are LNHNV and YYDKDF (reference sequence). The CDR3 totals 16 residues. The chain's CDR3 is CATSRARELSNQPQHF.

The chain joins TRBV7-9 to TRBJ1-1. The CDR3 is 15 residues long. CDR1 is SEHNR, CDR2 FQNEAQ, per germline (reference sequence). This chain's CDR3 is CASSLEETDDTEAFF.

The V gene is TRBV20-1, the J gene TRBJ1-2; TCRdb's D gene call, TRBD1, goes unchecked for lack of DNA. CDR3 length equals 13 residues. CDR1 and CDR2 from the germline V gene are DFQATT and SNEGSKA (reference sequence). CDR3 protein: CSARAGGENGYTF.

The CDR3 here is CASSQDEGGGANVLTF. The rearrangement links TRBV4-1 to TRBJ2-6; TCRdb gives TRBD2 as the D gene, but with no DNA this cannot be confirmed. The germline CDR1 and CDR2 sequences are MGHRA and YSYEKL. CDR3 length equals 16 residues.

The chain has TRBV7-8 and TRBJ2-1. This CDR3 is built from 14 residues. The germline CDR1 and CDR2 sequences are SGHVS and FQNEAQ. The CDR3 region is CASSPDPTGNEQFF.

The chain has TRBV18 and TRBJ1-1; lacking DNA, the TRBD1 call made by TCRdb goes unchecked. The CDR3 has 14 residues. Germline V gene data show CDR1 as KGHSH and CDR2 as LQKENI. CDR3 region: CASSQGGVNTEAFF. Complete variable domain (other parts from reference TRBV18 and TRBJ1-1): NAGVMQNPRHLVRRRGQEARLRCSPMKGHSHVYWYRQLPEEGLKFMVYLQKENIIDESGMPKERFSAEFPKEGPSILRIQQVVRGDSAAYFCASSQGGVNTEAFFGQGTRLTVV.

The rearrangement uses TRBV6-5 and TRBJ2-2; with no DNA, the TCRdb D assignment of TRBD2 cannot be verified. Germline V gene sequence: CDR1 MNHEY, CDR2 SVGAGI. This CDR3 has 15 residues. The CDR3 loop is CASSVGRDCTGELFF.

This chain joins TRBV28 and TRBJ2-2. The CDR3 loop spans 15 amino acids. CDR1 is MDHEN, CDR2 SYDVKM, per germline. CDR3 in amino acids: CASSLGGPNTGELFF.

V gene TRBV12-3 or TRBV12-4 combines with J gene TRBJ2-3; TCRdb picks TRBD2, but there is no DNA to check that call. The CDR3 totals 16 residues. Here the CDR3 reads CASSLEGGFSTDTQYF.

CDR3 amino acids: CSVVAGVPEYGYTF. The chain links TRBV29-1 to TRBJ1-2; TCRdb selects TRBD1, and the lack of DNA leaves this call unchecked. Germline-derived CDR1 and CDR2 are SQVTM and ANQGSEA. This CDR3 comprises 14 residues.

The rearrangement joins TRBV14 to TRBJ2-7; TCRdb's assignment of TRBD1 cannot be checked, as there is no DNA. This CDR3 is 13 amino acids long. CDR1 is SGHDN and CDR2 is FVKESK in the germline V gene. CDR3: CASSPRGAYEQYF.

The J gene is TRBJ2-1, the V gene TRBV20-1; TCRdb returns TRBD2, unconfirmable since there is no DNA. This CDR3 spans 14 amino acids. Germline V gives CDR1 DFQATT, CDR2 SNEGSKA (reference sequence). CDR3: CSARRDSWNNEQFF.

The V call is TRBV5-4, the J call TRBJ2-5; absent DNA, TCRdb's TRBD1 call cannot be checked. The CDR3 sequence is 12 residues long. Germline V gene sequence: CDR1 SGHNT, CDR2 YYREEE (reference sequence). This CDR3 is CASIHRGETQYF.

The gene calls are TRBV20-1 and TRBJ2-1; TCRdb indicates TRBD2, and absent DNA this call remains unverified. Germline V lookup: CDR1 DFQATT, CDR2 SNEGSKA (reference sequence). The CDR3 loop spans 12 amino acids. This CDR3 reads CSASSHAVEQFF.

The J gene is TRBJ2-1, the V gene TRBV20-1; no DNA is available, so the TRBD1 call from TCRdb remains unchecked. The V gene's germline CDR1 is DFQATT and CDR2 SNEGSKA (reference sequence). The CDR3 spans 15 residues. CDR3: CSAERRQPSYNEQFF.

J is TRBJ2-7 and V is TRBV28; lacking DNA, the TRBD1 call made by TCRdb goes unchecked. The CDR3 extends over 15 amino acids. Germline V lookup: CDR1 MDHEN, CDR2 SYDVKM. The CDR3 sequence is CASSPDRGYGYEQYF.

The chain employs TRBV20-1 and TRBJ2-7; the D call of TRBD2 rests on TCRdb alone, since no DNA is present to check it. The CDR3 is 13 residues long. From germline, CDR1 is DFQATT and CDR2 SNEGSKA (reference sequence). CDR3 region: CSAPGLADYEQYF.

This chain connects TRBV29-1 to TRBJ2-1; TCRdb outputs TRBD1, but without DNA this stays unchecked. The CDR3 is 17 residues long. CDR1 and CDR2 (germline): SQVTM, ANQGSEA. CDR3 amino acids: CSVEGGTGSLYYNEQFF.

CDR3 in amino acids: CASSPTSSSYEQYF. The chain has TRBV7-2 and TRBJ2-7; TCRdb reports TRBD2, a call that lacks DNA to check it against. The CDR3 covers 14 residues. Per germline, CDR1 SGHTA and CDR2 FQGNSA. The variable domain in full, completed from reference TRBV7-2 and TRBJ2-7, reads GAGVSQSPSNKVTEKGKDVELRCDPISGHTALYWYRQSLGQGLEFLIYFQGNSAPDKSGLPSDRFSAERTGGSVSTLTIQRTQQEDSAVYLCASSPTSSSYEQYFGPGTRLTVT.

J is TRBJ2-1 and V is TRBV29-1; TCRdb's D gene call, TRBD2, goes unchecked for lack of DNA. This CDR3 is built from 13 residues. Germline loops: CDR1 SQVTM, CDR2 ANQGSEA. The CDR3 loop is CSVVGGLENEQFF.

The V call is TRBV6-6, the J call TRBJ2-1; checking the TCRdb D call of TRBD2 is not possible without DNA. Per germline, CDR1 MNHNY and CDR2 SVGAGI (reference sequence). This CDR3 comprises 16 residues. CDR3 loop: CASSYFVSGGEQEQFF.